This passage covers 11 T cell receptor beta chains from one sample sequenced in a study of blood T cell repertoires in COVID-19. Clones were sequenced by immunoSEQ multiplex PCR, and TCRdb holds only the in-frame ones, with some missing. Among 300,000 or so clones listed, 65% to 90% were seen once. Specimen: PBMCs or T cells enriched from blood (not recorded which). Receptors were obtained from a woman aged 18-29 years who had recovered from COVID-19.

The V gene is TRBV18, the J gene TRBJ1-1, with TRBD1 matching 7 bases. From germline, CDR1 is KGHSH and CDR2 LQKENI. V shed 3 bases, J shed 0 bases, and the junction held 1 base outside the gene matches. CDR3 length equals 14 residues. CDR3 nucleotide sequence: TGTGCCAGCTCACCCCAGGGGGTGAACACTGAAGCTTTCTTT. As protein: CASSPQGVNTEAFF.

The chain uses TRBV25-1 and TRBJ2-7; possible D gene TRBD1, 5 bases. This CDR3 comprises 13 residues. Germline V CDR1 and CDR2: MGHDK, SYGVNS. The V end lost 5 bases, the J end lost 2 bases, and 10 bases lay between the germline ends. CDR3 in amino acids: CASSQGLAYEQYF. The CDR3 DNA follows: TGTGCCAGCAGTCAGGGATTAGCCTACGAGCAGTACTTC.

The chain is built from TRBV10-3 and TRBJ1-5; TRBD1 matches at 8 bases. V lost 4 bases, J lost 2 bases, and 4 bases stayed unmatched. Germline V lookup: CDR1 ENHRY, CDR2 SYGVKD. CDR3 length: 15 amino acids. CDR3 sequence: CAISAGGQGNQPQHF. CDR3 DNA: TGTGCCATCAGTGCAGGGGGACAGGGCAATCAGCCCCAGCATTTT.

This clone showed up just once. The V call is TRBV18, the J call TRBJ2-3; unclear D gene. V was pared by 0 bases and J by 2 bases, with 3 bases between. The CDR3 sequence is 13 residues long. Germline V gene lookup returns CDR1 KGHSH and CDR2 LQKENI. The CDR3 region has the DNA TGTGCCAGCTCACCACCAGCCACAGATACGCAGTATTTT. This translates into CASSPPATDTQYF.

The rearrangement uses TRBV7-2 and TRBJ2-2; the D gene is possibly TRBD1 (6 bases). Trimming shortened V by 7 bases and J by 2 bases, and 11 bases separated the two germline ends. In germline, CDR1 is SGHTA, CDR2 FQGNSA. The CDR3 spans 14 residues. CDR3 in DNA: TGTGCCAGCAAGGGACAACTAAACACCGGGGAGCTGTTTTTT. It is translated as CASKGQLNTGELFF. The full variable domain, completed using reference TRBV7-2 and TRBJ2-2, is GAGVSQSPSNKVTEKGKDVELRCDPISGHTALYWYRQSLGQGLEFLIYFQGNSAPDKSGLPSDRFSAERTGGSVSTLTIQRTQQEDSAVYLCASKGQLNTGELFFGEGSRLTVL.

This clone came up a few times. The rearrangement uses TRBV27 and TRBJ1-1; D remains unclear. With 5 bases removed from V and 1 base from J, the gap between germline ends came to 11 bases. Per the germline V gene, CDR1 is MNHEY and CDR2 is SMNVEV (reference sequence). This CDR3 spans 14 amino acids. CDR3 in amino acids: CASSRHIENTEAFF. The CDR3 region has the DNA TGTGCCAGCAGTCGACACATAGAGAACACTGAAGCTTTCTTT.

This clone was counted a few times. The rearrangement joins TRBV5-1 to TRBJ2-1; D remains unclear. The CDR3 contains 13 residues. CDR1 is SGHRS, CDR2 YFSETQ, per germline. The V gene lost 4 bases and the J gene lost 1 base, with 6 bases spanning the gap. The CDR3 reads CASSTMSYNEQFF. CDR3 bases: TGCGCCAGCAGCACAATGTCCTACAATGAGCAGTTCTTC.

This clone has a handful of counts. V usage is TRBV27 and J usage is TRBJ1-2; no clear D gene. Germline values: CDR1 MNHEY, CDR2 SMNVEV (reference sequence). V was shortened by 5 bases and J by 5 bases, with 15 bases between the two germline ends. The CDR3 is made up of 14 amino acids. CDR3 loop: CASSPRGGEYGYTF. As DNA, the CDR3 is TGTGCCAGCAGTCCCCGAGGAGGCGAGTATGGCTACACCTTC.

The table lists this clone with a count of one. The rearrangement joins TRBV9 to TRBJ1-4; 9 nucleotides agree with TRBD1. From germline, CDR1 is SGDLS and CDR2 YYNGEE. This CDR3 is built from 14 residues. Trimming took 3 bases from V and 7 from J; bases not matched to a gene: 4. The CDR3 reads CASSEGQGSEKLFF. CDR3 coding DNA: TGTGCCAGCAGCGAGGGACAGGGAAGTGAAAAACTGTTTTTT.

The chain uses TRBV20-1 and TRBJ1-1; the match to TRBD1 covers 12 bases. This CDR3 contains 14 residues. J gave up 8 bases and V 3 bases, and 7 bases lay outside the gene matches. CDR1 is DFQATT and CDR2 is SNEGSKA in the germline V gene (reference sequence). The CDR3 nucleotides read TGCAGTGCTAGTCCCGGGACAGGGGGCGGCGAAGCTTTCTTT. Amino acid sequence: CSASPGTGGGEAFF.

V and J are TRBV29-1 and TRBJ1-5; TRBD1 matches 10 bases. Germline V CDR1 and CDR2: SQVTM, ANQGSEA. The CDR3 is made up of 15 amino acids. J was trimmed by 2 bases and V by 6 bases; bases with no gene match: 7. The DNA for the CDR3 is TGCAGCGTCCGCGACAGGGGGCCCGGCAATCAGCCCCAGCATTTT. Protein sequence: CSVRDRGPGNQPQHF. Full variable domain (remainder filled in from reference TRBV29-1 and TRBJ1-5): SAVISQKPSRDICQRGTSLTIQCQVDSQVTMMFWYRQQPGQSLTLIATANQGSEATYESGFVIDKFPISRPNLTFSTLTVSNMSPEDSSIYLCSVRDRGPGNQPQHFGDGTRLSIL.